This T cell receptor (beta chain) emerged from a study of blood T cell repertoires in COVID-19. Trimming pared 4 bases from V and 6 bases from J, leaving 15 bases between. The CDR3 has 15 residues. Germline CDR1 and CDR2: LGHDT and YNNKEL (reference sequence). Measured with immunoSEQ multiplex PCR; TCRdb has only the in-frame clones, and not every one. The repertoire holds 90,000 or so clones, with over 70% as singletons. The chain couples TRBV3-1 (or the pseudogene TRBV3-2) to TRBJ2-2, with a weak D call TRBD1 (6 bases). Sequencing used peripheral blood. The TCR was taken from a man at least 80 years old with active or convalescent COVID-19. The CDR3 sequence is CASSPPPTGPGELFF. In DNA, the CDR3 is TGTGCCAGCAGCCCGCCCCCCACAGGGCCCGGGGAGCTGTTTTTT.